The 11 T cell receptor beta chains below come from one sample, sequenced in a study of T cells in tuberculosis. Repertoires were generated with immunoSEQ multiplex PCR, while TCRdb's copy carries only in-frame clones and drops some. The data contain about 43,000 clones, roughly 94% of them singletons. The sequenced sample was PBMCs. These receptors all come from a donor between 10 and 35 years old with latent tuberculosis or without tuberculosis infection. Some clones in this sample may be carry-over from other donors' samples.

This sequence joins TRBV5-8 and TRBJ2-3, with 10 bases matching TRBD2. V was pared by 0 bases and J by 3 bases, with 10 bases of the junction left unmatched. The CDR3 has 18 residues. In germline, CDR1 is SGHTS, CDR2 YDEGEE. The CDR3 bases are TGTGCCAGCAGCTTGGTCGCTTTAGCGGGAGGTCGGACAGATACGCAGTATTTT. Amino acid sequence: CASSLVALAGGRTDTQYF.

The chain joins TRBV6-6 to TRBJ2-3, with 9 bases aligning to TRBD1. The CDR3 is 16 residues long. CDR1 is MNHNY, CDR2 SVGAGI, per germline (reference sequence). Trimming at V came to 5 bases and at J to 5 bases, leaving 11 bases not matched to a gene. The DNA of the CDR3 is TGTGCCAGCAGTGCTCTGGACAGGGGAGGAGGAGATACGCAGTATTTT. It codes for CASSALDRGGGDTQYF.

The V and J genes are TRBV6-1 and TRBJ1-2, with 7 bases identical to TRBD1. Trimming at V came to 8 bases and at J to 5 bases, leaving 11 bases not matched to a gene. Germline values: CDR1 MNHNS, CDR2 SASEGT. The CDR3 contains 14 residues. The CDR3 spells CASVKTGEDYGYTF. In DNA form, the CDR3 reads TGTGCCAGCGTTAAAACAGGGGAGGATTATGGCTACACCTTC.

This chain uses TRBV28 with TRBJ2-5, with TRBD1 matching 8 bases. V shed 3 bases, J shed 3 bases, and the junction held 12 bases outside the gene matches. CDR1 and CDR2 (germline): MDHEN, SYDVKM. There are 17 residues in the CDR3. CDR3 sequence: CASSFLDRVRGEETQYF. The CDR3 DNA sequence: TGTGCCAGCAGTTTTCTGGACAGGGTTAGAGGAGAAGAGACCCAGTACTTC.

The CDR3 region has the DNA TGTGCCACCAATCTCGTTGGCAGAATTGAAGCTTTCTTT. It specifies CATNLVGRIEAFF. The chain recombines TRBV28 with TRBJ1-1; no clear D gene. V lost 10 bases and J 7 bases, leaving 19 bases between the germline ends. The CDR3 is 13 residues long. Germline V lookup: CDR1 MDHEN, CDR2 SYDVKM.

The J gene is TRBJ2-1, the V gene TRBV5-4; D is perhaps TRBD2 (6 bases). Germline V gene lookup returns CDR1 SGHNT and CDR2 YYREEE (reference sequence). This CDR3 contains 16 residues. V lost 0 bases, J lost 0 bases, and 10 bases lay in between. CDR3 nucleotides: TGTGCCAGCAGCTTGGGGGACTCATTCTCCTACAATGAGCAGTTCTTC. It translates to CASSLGDSFSYNEQFF.

This chain links TRBV5-1 with TRBJ1-3; possibly TRBD1 for D (6 bases). Per germline, CDR1 SGHRS and CDR2 YFSETQ. The V end lost 2 bases, the J end lost 2 bases, and 17 bases lay between the germline ends. This CDR3 comprises 17 residues. The CDR3 sequence: CASSFSGDAGAGNTIYF. The CDR3 DNA follows: TGCGCCAGCAGCTTTTCCGGGGACGCAGGGGCTGGAAACACCATATATTTT.

The chain joins TRBV9 to TRBJ1-2; D is perhaps TRBD1 (6 bases). Germline loops: CDR1 SGDLS, CDR2 YYNGEE. V lost 3 bases and J 4 bases, leaving 7 bases between the germline ends. CDR3 length equals 12 residues. The CDR3 spells CASSADSYGYTF. Here the CDR3 DNA reads TGTGCCAGCAGCGCGGACAGCTATGGCTACACCTTC.

A single count supports this clone. The chain carries TRBV30 and TRBJ2-7, with D perhaps TRBD2 (7 bases). Trimming removed 2 bases from V and 4 bases from J, with 21 bases in between. Germline CDR1 GTSNPN, CDR2 SVGIG (reference sequence). CDR3 size: 16 residues. CDR3 residues: CAWSNLAGAKGYEQYF. The DNA for the CDR3 is TGTGCCTGGAGTAACCTCGCGGGGGCAAAAGGGTACGAGCAGTACTTC.

This clone was seen a few times. CDR3 sequence: CASSPGTGELFF. The CDR3 nucleotides are TGTGCCAGCAGCCCAGGGACCGGGGAGCTGTTTTTT. This rearrangement joins TRBV5-6 to TRBJ2-2, with TRBD1 as a possible D gene (5 bases). Germline loops: CDR1 SGHDT, CDR2 YYEEEE. V gave up 4 bases and J gave up 5 bases, with 6 bases separating them. This CDR3 region has 12 residues.

The chain carries TRBV7-9 and TRBJ2-7, with D unresolved. CDR3 size: 10 residues. V gave up 5 bases and J gave up 5 bases, with 4 bases separating them. Per the germline V gene, CDR1 is SEHNR and CDR2 is FQNEAQ (reference sequence). The CDR3 nucleotides are TGTGCCAGCAGCAACAACGAGCAGTACTTC. Translated, it gives CASSNNEQYF.